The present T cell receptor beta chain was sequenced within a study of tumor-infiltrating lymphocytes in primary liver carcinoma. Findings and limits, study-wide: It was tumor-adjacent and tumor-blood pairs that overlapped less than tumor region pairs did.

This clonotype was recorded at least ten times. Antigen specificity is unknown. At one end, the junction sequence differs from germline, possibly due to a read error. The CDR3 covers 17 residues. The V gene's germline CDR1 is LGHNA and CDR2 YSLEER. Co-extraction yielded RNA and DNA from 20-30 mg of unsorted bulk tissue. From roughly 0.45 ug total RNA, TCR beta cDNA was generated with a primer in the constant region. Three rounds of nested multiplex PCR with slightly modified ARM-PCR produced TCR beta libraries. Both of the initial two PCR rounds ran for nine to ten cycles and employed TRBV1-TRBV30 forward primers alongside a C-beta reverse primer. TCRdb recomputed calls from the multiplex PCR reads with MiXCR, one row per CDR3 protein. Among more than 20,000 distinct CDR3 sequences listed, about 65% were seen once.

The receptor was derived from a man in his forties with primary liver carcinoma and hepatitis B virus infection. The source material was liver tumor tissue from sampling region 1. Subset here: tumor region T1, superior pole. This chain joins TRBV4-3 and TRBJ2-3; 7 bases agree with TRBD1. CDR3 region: CSSSQEYLRGPSDTQYF. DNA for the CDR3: TGCTCCAGCAGCCAAGAATACTTGAGGGGGCCCTCCGATACGCAGTATTTT.